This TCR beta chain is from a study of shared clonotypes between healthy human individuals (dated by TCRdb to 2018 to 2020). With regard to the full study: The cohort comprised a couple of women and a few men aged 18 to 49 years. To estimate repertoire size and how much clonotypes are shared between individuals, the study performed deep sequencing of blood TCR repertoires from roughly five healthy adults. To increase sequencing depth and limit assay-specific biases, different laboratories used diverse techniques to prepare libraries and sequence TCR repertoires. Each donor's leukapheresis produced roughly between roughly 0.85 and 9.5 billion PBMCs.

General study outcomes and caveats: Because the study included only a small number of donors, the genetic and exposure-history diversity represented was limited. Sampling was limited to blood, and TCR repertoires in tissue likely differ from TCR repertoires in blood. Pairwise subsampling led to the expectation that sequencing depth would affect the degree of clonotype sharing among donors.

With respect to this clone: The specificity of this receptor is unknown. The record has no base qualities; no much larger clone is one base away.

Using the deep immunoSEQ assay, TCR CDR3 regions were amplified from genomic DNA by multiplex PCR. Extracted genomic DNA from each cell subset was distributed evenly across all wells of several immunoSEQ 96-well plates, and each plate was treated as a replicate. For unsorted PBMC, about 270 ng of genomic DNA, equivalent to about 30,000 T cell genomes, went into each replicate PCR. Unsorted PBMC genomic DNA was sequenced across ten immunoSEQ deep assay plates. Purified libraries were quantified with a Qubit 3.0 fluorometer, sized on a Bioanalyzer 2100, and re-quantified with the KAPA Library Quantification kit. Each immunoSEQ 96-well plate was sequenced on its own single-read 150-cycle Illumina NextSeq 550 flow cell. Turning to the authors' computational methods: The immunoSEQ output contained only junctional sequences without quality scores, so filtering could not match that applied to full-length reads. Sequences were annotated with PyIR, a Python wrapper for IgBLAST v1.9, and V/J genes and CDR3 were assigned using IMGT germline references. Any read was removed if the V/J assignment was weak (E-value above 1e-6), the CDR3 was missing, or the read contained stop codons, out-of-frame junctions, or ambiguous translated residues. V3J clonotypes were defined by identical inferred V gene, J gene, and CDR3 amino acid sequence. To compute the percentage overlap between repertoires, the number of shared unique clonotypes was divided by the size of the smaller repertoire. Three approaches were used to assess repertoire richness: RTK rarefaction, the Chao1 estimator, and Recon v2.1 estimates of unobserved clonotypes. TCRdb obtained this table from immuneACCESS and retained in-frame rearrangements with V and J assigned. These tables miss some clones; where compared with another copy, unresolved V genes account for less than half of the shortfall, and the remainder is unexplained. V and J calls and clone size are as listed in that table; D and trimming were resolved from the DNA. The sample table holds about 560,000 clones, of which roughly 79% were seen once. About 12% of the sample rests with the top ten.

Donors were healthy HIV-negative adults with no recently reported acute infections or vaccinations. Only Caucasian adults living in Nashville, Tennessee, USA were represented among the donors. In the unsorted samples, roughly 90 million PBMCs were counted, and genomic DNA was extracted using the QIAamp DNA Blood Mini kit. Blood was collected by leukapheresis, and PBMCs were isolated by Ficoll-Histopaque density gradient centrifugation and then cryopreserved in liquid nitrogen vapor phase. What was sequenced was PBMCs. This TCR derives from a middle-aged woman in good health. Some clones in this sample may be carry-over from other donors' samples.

The CDR3 protein sequence reads: CAISELGREMSDTQYF. The sequenced DNA: TGTGCCATCAGTGAGTTGGGAAGGGAGATGTCAGATACGCAGTATTTT. The chain is assembled from TRBV10-3 and TRBJ2-3, and possibly TRBD2, on 5 matching bases. As encoded in the germline V gene, CDR1 is ENHRY while CDR2 is SYGVKD. Counted from cysteine to phenylalanine, this CDR3 has 16 amino acids. Only the CDR3 DNA stays, 48 bases, in frame from base 1. Trimming costs V 1 base and J 4 bases, and their ends lie 15 bases apart.